This T cell receptor beta chain was retrieved from a study of response to subunit inactivated influenza vaccine. The V gene lost 2 bases and the J gene lost 11 bases, with 18 bases spanning the gap. In germline, CDR1 is MNHEY, CDR2 SMNVEV (reference sequence). CDR3 size: 14 residues. Each CDR3 protein gets one entry after TCRdb re-called the RT-PCR reads with MiXCR. This table has more than 600,000 distinct CDR3 sequences, about 18% appearing once. Whole-study results and caveats: Each seasonal flu vaccination may recruit only limited new T cells, authors suggested.

As concerns this clonotype: The antigen is undetermined.

The sequence was collected from a man aged 45 to 65 who received an inactivated influenza vaccine. V usage is TRBV27 and J usage is TRBJ1-1; the D gene is possibly TRBD1 (5 bases). Sequencing was performed on PBMCs from blood, taken roughly 5 days after vaccination. The CDR3 bases are TGTGCCAGCAGTTTAGGGGGGGTCAGCCGGGAGGCTTTCTTT. It specifies CASSLGGVSREAFF.